The 32 T cell receptor beta chains listed next were all sequenced from one sample in a study of CD8 T cells in Susac syndrome. Random hexamers primed reverse transcription of about 0.5 to 1 ug RNA. From the immunoSEQ multiplex PCR reads, TCRdb called clonotypes with MiXCR, one entry per CDR3 protein. The profile shows 150,000 to 200,000 distinct CDR3 sequences, around 94% of them singletons. The sequenced sample was CD4+ T cells from PBMCs. These receptors were obtained from a human donor in good health.

This clonotype was observed a single time. The chain recombines TRBV19 with TRBJ1-1, with no clear D. The germline V and J ends were trimmed by 1 base and 4 bases, with 10 bases remaining between them. This CDR3 spans 14 amino acids. The germline CDR1 and CDR2 sequences are LNHDA and SQIVND (reference sequence). CDR3 DNA sequence: TGTGCCAGTAGTATAGTTCCGGGGTCCACTGAAGCTTTCTTT. It translates to CASSIVPGSTEAFF.

J is TRBJ1-2 and V is TRBV9; D remains unclear. Germline assignment: CDR1 SGDLS and CDR2 YYNGEE. V was clipped by 0 bases and J by 4 bases, with 10 bases between them. There are 14 residues in the CDR3. The CDR3 loop reads CASSVDEGSYGYTF. CDR3 DNA sequence: TGTGCCAGCAGCGTAGACGAGGGATCCTATGGCTACACCTTC.

This clonotype appeared once. The V call is TRBV30, the J call TRBJ1-6; D may be TRBD1 (6 bases). Trimming removed 3 bases from V and 9 bases from J, with 15 bases in between. The length of the CDR3 is 14 residues. Looked up from germline, CDR1 is GTSNPN and CDR2 is SVGIG (reference sequence). DNA for the CDR3: TGTGCCTGGAGAGGCCAGGGGCGGACTTCACCCCTCCACTTT. It is translated as CAWRGQGRTSPLHF.

V and J are TRBV20-1 and TRBJ2-5; 12 nucleotides line up with TRBD1. The trim removed 0 bases at V and 1 base at J, leaving 9 bases unmatched. The CDR3 is 18 amino acids. Germline assignment: CDR1 DFQATT and CDR2 SNEGSKA (reference sequence). CDR3 region: CSARDAPGQGASQETQYF. CDR3 nucleotide sequence: TGCAGTGCTAGAGATGCGCCGGGACAGGGGGCCTCCCAAGAGACCCAGTACTTC.

The chain has TRBV2 and TRBJ2-4, with no clear D. Germline CDR1 is SNHLY and CDR2 is FYNNEI. V lost 2 bases and J lost 0, with 8 bases in between. This CDR3 region has 15 residues. DNA of the CDR3: TGTGCCAGCAGTGAAAGGCGTCCAGCCAAAAACATTCAGTACTTC. It codes for CASSERRPAKNIQYF.

This chain connects TRBV11-2 to TRBJ1-2, with a weak D call TRBD1 (6 bases). CDR1 is SGHAT and CDR2 is FQNNGV in the germline V gene. Trimming took off 5 bases at V and 4 bases at J, with 20 bases between the two ends. The CDR3 has 16 residues. The CDR3 DNA is TGTGCCAGCAGCACTAGCCCCGGGGGGGGCGGCTATGGCTACACCTTC. This translates into CASSTSPGGGGYGYTF.

The chain links TRBV30 to TRBJ2-2; TRBD2 agrees at 7 bases. The CDR3 consists of 13 residues. Germline V gives CDR1 GTSNPN, CDR2 SVGIG (reference sequence). The chain's CDR3 is CAGRAPNTGELFF. As DNA, the CDR3 is TGTGCGGGGAGGGCCCCGAACACCGGGGAGCTGTTTTTT.

This chain connects TRBV20-1 to TRBJ2-1, with D unresolved. Germline CDR1 DFQATT, CDR2 SNEGSKA (reference sequence). The CDR3 extends over 11 amino acids. V was pared by 2 bases and J by 10 bases, with 9 bases between. The CDR3 bases are TGCAGTGCTAGACGCCAGGCGGAGCAGTTCTTC. It yields the protein CSARRQAEQFF.

V usage is TRBV6-2 or TRBV6-3 and J usage is TRBJ2-5; D assignment may be TRBD1 or TRBD2 (6 bases each). The length of the CDR3 is 14 residues. V was clipped by 5 bases and J by 5 bases, with 15 bases between them. Germline CDR1 reads MNHEY; CDR2 reads SVGEGT. The CDR3 loop reads CASSAQGGGETQYF. The CDR3 nucleotides are TGTGCCAGCAGTGCACAGGGAGGAGGGGAGACCCAGTACTTC.

CDR3 in DNA: TGTGCCAGCAGTGCGGGGGGTATCTCCTACGAGCAGTACTTC. Translated: CASSAGGISYEQYF. The V gene is TRBV2, the J gene TRBJ2-7; 7 bases are shared with TRBD2. CDR1 SNHLY and CDR2 FYNNEI come from the germline V gene. J gave up 0 bases and V 4 bases, and 3 bases lay outside the gene matches. This CDR3 is 14 amino acids long.

This clonotype was counted once. The chain carries TRBV4-1 and TRBJ2-5, with TRBD2 matching over 11 bases. Losses at the gene ends were 4 bases for V and 4 bases for J; bases not matched to a gene: 8. Germline-derived CDR1 and CDR2 are MGHRA and YSYEKL. The CDR3 runs 16 residues. DNA for the CDR3: TGCGCCAGCAGCCCGGACCCGGGACTAGCGGTAGAGACCCAGTACTTC. This codes for CASSPDPGLAVETQYF.

This chain connects TRBV5-6 to TRBJ1-5; D unresolved. Germline loops: CDR1 SGHDT, CDR2 YYEEEE. With 1 base removed from V and 3 bases from J, the gap between germline ends came to 8 bases. The CDR3 contains 14 residues. The chain's CDR3 is CASSLRYVNQPQHF. The CDR3 region has the DNA TGTGCCAGCAGCTTGAGATACGTCAATCAGCCCCAGCATTTT.

Only a few counts were recorded for this clonotype. The rearrangement uses TRBV18 and TRBJ2-3; no clear D gene. CDR1 and CDR2 (germline): KGHSH, LQKENI. V lost 6 bases, J lost 4 bases, and 5 bases lay in between. The CDR3 runs 11 residues. CDR3 amino acids: CASSQPDTQYF. The CDR3 coding sequence is TGTGCCAGCTCTCAACCAGATACGCAGTATTTT.

This chain links TRBV3-1 with TRBJ2-1, with 9 bases identical to TRBD2. The CDR3 spans 11 residues. Losses at the gene ends were 6 bases for V and 13 bases for J; bases not matched to a gene: 4. Germline V gene sequence: CDR1 LGHDT, CDR2 YNNKEL (reference sequence). The CDR3 loop is CASRLAGAQFF. The CDR3 bases are TGTGCCAGCAGGTTAGCGGGGGCTCAGTTCTTC.

CDR3 DNA sequence: TGTGCCAGCAGTTACCCGGGAAGGGCAGATACGCAGTATTTT. Protein product: CASSYPGRADTQYF. The chain has TRBV6-6 and TRBJ2-3, with a tentative D call TRBD2 (5 bases). CDR1 MNHNY and CDR2 SVGAGI come from the germline V gene (reference sequence). The V gene lost 2 bases and the J gene lost 4 bases, with 10 bases spanning the gap. CDR3 size: 14 residues.

V gene TRBV29-1 combines with J gene TRBJ1-1; no clear D gene. V was trimmed by 6 bases and J by 1 base, leaving 15 bases between them. The CDR3 covers 14 residues. Germline V CDR1 and CDR2: SQVTM, ANQGSEA. The CDR3 protein is CSVSLGRQNTEAFF. The CDR3 coding sequence is TGCAGCGTCTCCCTGGGGAGGCAGAACACTGAAGCTTTCTTT.

The rearrangement joins TRBV6-2 or TRBV6-3 to TRBJ2-3; D might be TRBD2 (7 bases). The germline V and J ends were trimmed by 9 bases and 4 bases, with 20 bases remaining between them. The CDR3 runs to 15 residues. The germline gives CDR1 MNHEY, CDR2 SVGEGT. CDR3 coding DNA: TGTGCCAGTCTTAGTTACGGGGGGCCCTCAGATACGCAGTATTTT. Its translation is CASLSYGGPSDTQYF.

The V call is TRBV20-1, the J call TRBJ2-1, with 7 positions matching TRBD2. Per germline, CDR1 DFQATT and CDR2 SNEGSKA (reference sequence). CDR3 length: 14 amino acids. The V segment lost 3 bases and the J segment 4 bases; nucleotides outside the gene matches: 6. The CDR3 loop is CSASALARYNEQFF. The CDR3, as DNA: TGCAGTGCTAGCGCACTAGCGCGATACAATGAGCAGTTCTTC.

The chain joins TRBV20-1 to TRBJ1-2; perhaps TRBD1 as D (6 bases). The CDR3 sequence is 12 residues long. V shed 6 bases and J shed 4 bases, with 12 bases lying between them. Germline V gene lookup returns CDR1 DFQATT and CDR2 SNEGSKA (reference sequence). CDR3 nucleotides: TGCAGTGCGACGGACAGAAGCTATGGCTACACCTTC. Amino acid sequence: CSATDRSYGYTF.

The V and J genes are TRBV28 and TRBJ2-1; weak D call: TRBD2 (7 bases). Germline V CDR1 and CDR2: MDHEN, SYDVKM. CDR3 size: 16 residues. The ends were cut back, 3 bases at V and 8 bases at J, with 20 bases in the middle. The CDR3 DNA sequence: TGTGCCAGCAGTTTGTCGACGGGGGGCGGCCGGGATGAGCAGTTCTTC. Translated, it gives CASSLSTGGGRDEQFF.

This chain links TRBV7-2 with TRBJ2-7; D gene ambiguous. The germline V gene has CDR1 SGHTA and CDR2 FQGNSA. V shed 5 bases and J shed 4 bases, with 12 bases lying between them. The CDR3 has 13 amino acids. The CDR3 DNA reads as TGTGCCAGCAGCCCCGGCCGGATGTACGAGCAGTACTTC. Amino acids: CASSPGRMYEQYF.

This clonotype turned up a few times. The rearrangement uses TRBV20-1 and TRBJ2-5, with TRBD2 as a possible D gene (6 bases). Germline CDR1 is DFQATT and CDR2 is SNEGSKA (reference sequence). CDR3 length: 12 amino acids. V gave up 2 bases and J gave up 4 bases, with 8 bases separating them. The CDR3 is CSARQGGETQYF. CDR3 nucleotides: TGCAGTGCTAGACAGGGAGGAGAGACCCAGTACTTC.

The rearrangement uses TRBV12-3 or TRBV12-4 and TRBJ1-4; D not resolved. The length of the CDR3 is 13 residues. The V and J ends lost 8 bases and 3 bases respectively, with 10 bases between them. The CDR3 coding sequence is TGTGCCAGCTGCCGGGCATCTAATGAAAAACTGTTTTTT. It yields the protein CASCRASNEKLFF.

V and J are TRBV20-1 and TRBJ2-6; TRBD1 matches 9 bases. J was trimmed by 0 bases and V by 3 bases; bases with no gene match: 6. The CDR3 sequence is 17 residues long. Germline V CDR1 and CDR2: DFQATT, SNEGSKA (reference sequence). In nucleotides, the CDR3 is TGCAGTGCTAGTCGGGGACAGGGTTACTCTGGGGCCAACGTCCTGACTTTC. Its translation is CSASRGQGYSGANVLTF.

The chain recombines TRBV28 with TRBJ1-3; D remains ambiguous. V lost 9 bases and J 0 bases, leaving 15 bases between the germline ends. The CDR3 has 15 residues. Germline lookup yields CDR1 MDHEN and CDR2 SYDVKM. CDR3 DNA sequence: TGTGCCAGTTACCGGGAAGGGAGCTCTGGAAACACCATATATTTT. Translated: CASYREGSSGNTIYF.

The rearrangement joins TRBV6-5 to TRBJ2-7; possibly TRBD1 for D (5 bases). The CDR3 runs 13 residues. From germline, CDR1 is MNHEY and CDR2 SVGAGI. Trimming took off 5 bases at V and 7 bases at J, with 15 bases between the two ends. CDR3 DNA: TGTGCCAGCAGTACCGGACATTCGAGGGAGCAGTACTTC. This gives the protein CASSTGHSREQYF.

The rearrangement joins TRBV20-1 to TRBJ2-5; no definite D call. The CDR3 is made up of 11 amino acids. The V and J ends lost 2 bases and 5 bases respectively, with 6 bases between them. Germline V gene data show CDR1 as DFQATT and CDR2 as SNEGSKA (reference sequence). This CDR3 reads CSARRWETQYF. The CDR3 DNA reads as TGCAGTGCTAGACGGTGGGAGACCCAGTACTTC.

The chain carries TRBV7-6 and TRBJ2-7; the match to TRBD1 covers 7 bases. V dropped 6 bases and J dropped 11; count of bases not matched to a gene: 7. The CDR3 has 11 residues. CDR1 is SGHVS, CDR2 FNYEAQ, per germline. The CDR3 DNA follows: TGTGCCAGCAGTAAATCCGGGACAGAGTACTTC. This translates into CASSKSGTEYF.

This chain uses TRBV3-1 with TRBJ2-6; D may be TRBD1 (6 bases). Per germline, CDR1 LGHDT and CDR2 YNNKEL (reference sequence). V lost 3 bases to trimming and J lost 1 base, with 10 bases between them. This CDR3 spans 16 amino acids. The CDR3 DNA reads TGTGCCAGCAGCCACACTACAGGGTCTGGGGCCAACGTCCTGACTTTC. As protein: CASSHTTGSGANVLTF.

V is TRBV7-2 and J is TRBJ2-7; TRBD1 aligns across 7 bases. Germline V gene lookup returns CDR1 SGHTA and CDR2 FQGNSA. There are 16 residues in the CDR3. V dropped 5 bases and J dropped 1; count of bases not matched to a gene: 11. DNA of the CDR3: TGTGCCAGCAGCCCCAGCCGCCCGACAGGGTCCTACGAGCAGTACTTC. Translated: CASSPSRPTGSYEQYF.

V usage is TRBV10-3 and J usage is TRBJ2-7, with D possibly matching TRBD1 (6 bases). Germline V gene sequence: CDR1 ENHRY, CDR2 SYGVKD. The CDR3 has 12 amino acids. The ends were cut back, 8 bases at V and 5 bases at J, with 13 bases in the middle. The CDR3 DNA sequence: TGTGCCATCGCTCCAGGGGACCACGAGCAGTACTTC. It encodes CAIAPGDHEQYF.

CDR3 amino acids: CASSGTGSSGYTF. The CDR3 DNA reads TGTGCCAGCAGCGGGACAGGCTCTAGCGGCTACACCTTC. The V gene is TRBV25-1, the J gene TRBJ1-2; TRBD1 aligns across 8 bases. Germline V gives CDR1 MGHDK, CDR2 SYGVNS. This CDR3 contains 13 residues. Germline trimming cut 6 bases from V and 8 bases from J; bases unmatched to any gene: 8.